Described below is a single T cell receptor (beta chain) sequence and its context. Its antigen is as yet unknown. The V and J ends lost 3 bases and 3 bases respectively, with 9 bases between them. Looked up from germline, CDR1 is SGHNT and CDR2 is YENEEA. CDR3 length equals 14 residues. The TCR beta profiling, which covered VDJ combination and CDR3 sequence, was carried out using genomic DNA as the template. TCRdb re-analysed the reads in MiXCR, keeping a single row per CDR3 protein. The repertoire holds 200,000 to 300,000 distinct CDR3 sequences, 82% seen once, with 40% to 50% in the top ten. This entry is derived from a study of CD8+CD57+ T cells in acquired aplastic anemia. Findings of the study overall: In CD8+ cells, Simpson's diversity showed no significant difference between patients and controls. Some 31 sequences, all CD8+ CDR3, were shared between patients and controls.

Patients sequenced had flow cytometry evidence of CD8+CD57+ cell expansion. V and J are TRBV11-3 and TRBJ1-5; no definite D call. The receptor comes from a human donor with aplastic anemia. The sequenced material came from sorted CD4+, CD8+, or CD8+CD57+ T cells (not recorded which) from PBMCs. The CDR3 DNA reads TGTGCCAGCAGCTTTGCTCTGACCAATCAGCCCCAGCATTTT. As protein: CASSFALTNQPQHF.